This is a list of T cell receptor beta chains from one sample in a study of molecular identifiers for immune sequencing clone quantification. In TCRdb, the PCR reads were re-called with MiXCR into one record per CDR3 protein. The sample has approximately 63,000 distinct CDR3 sequences; around 20% are singletons. Sequenced material: naive CD8+ T cells from blood, with Jurkat cell RNA spiked in. Receptors were obtained from a human donor in good health. Some libraries in this study had Jurkat cell RNA spiked in. CDR3s include the opening cysteine and the closing phenylalanine or tryptophan. D genes are given only for firm matches. The size field is filled for only some rows; it gives once, few, many or a size class.

>TRBV2|NA|TRBJ2-7|14|NA
TGTGCCAGCAGTGACCTCGGCGGGACCTACGAGCAGTACTTC
CASSDLGGTYEQYF
>TRBV5-1|NA|TRBJ2-7|15|NA
TGCGCCAGCAGCTTGACTACCTACGGAAATTACGAGCAGTACTTC
CASSLTTYGNYEQYF
>TRBV28|few|TRBJ2-3|15|NA
TGTGCCAGCAGCTTACGGGGCCAGGACACGGATACGCAGTATTTT
CASSLRGQDTDTQYF
>TRBV30|medium-sized|TRBJ2-7|12|NA
TGTGCCTGGTCACCGGGGTGGTACGAGCAGTACTTC
CAWSPGWYEQYF
>TRBV2|many|TRBJ1-2|13|NA
TGTGCCAGCCGCGATGAACAGGGAAGAGGCTACACCTTC
CASRDEQGRGYTF
>TRBV6-5|few|TRBJ2-2|11|NA
TGTGCCAGCAGTCACTCCGGGGAGCTGTTTTTT
CASSHSGELFF
>TRBV13|few|TRBJ2-3|14|TRBD2
TGTGCCAGCAGCGGCCTAGCGGGAGGGCGAACGCAGTATTTT
CASSGLAGGRTQYF
>TRBV4-1|medium-sized|TRBJ2-7|13|NA
TGCGCCAGCAGTGAACAGGGTCTGGGGGAGCAGTACTTC
CASSEQGLGEQYF
>TRBV28|many|TRBJ2-3|12|TRBD1
TGTGCCAGTTCCACAGGGGAAGATACGCAGTATTTT
CASSTGEDTQYF
>TRBV27|many|TRBJ2-3|14|NA
TGTGCCAGCAGTTTAGGGGGTCCCACAGATACGCAGTATTTT
CASSLGGPTDTQYF
>TRBV27|NA|TRBJ2-7|15|NA
TGTGCCAGCGGGTTGCGGGGACACGGTGTATACGAGCAGTACTTC
CASGLRGHGVYEQYF
>TRBV6-2/TRBV6-3|NA|TRBJ2-1|16|TRBD2
TGTGCCAGCAGTCGAAAGGGACTAGCGGTATACAATGAGCAGTTCTTC
CASSRKGLAVYNEQFF
>TRBV10-2|few|TRBJ2-1|14|NA
TGCGCCAGCAAAGCGGATAATACCTACAATGAGCAGTTCTTC
CASKADNTYNEQFF
>TRBV28|many|TRBJ2-7|19|TRBD1
TGTGCCAGCAGTTCCCTGAATCCTCCACAGGGGATTATCTCCTACGAGCAGTACTTC
CASSSLNPPQGIISYEQYF
>TRBV27|NA|TRBJ1-3|17|NA
TGTGCCAGCAGTTTCTCAGGGGAAACCTACTCTGGAAACACCATATATTTT
CASSFSGETYSGNTIYF